This is a list of T cell receptor beta chains from one sample in a study of CD8 T cells in Susac syndrome. Using its own MiXCR run on the immunoSEQ multiplex PCR reads, TCRdb lists one record per CDR3 protein. The sample records about 190,000 distinct CDR3 sequences, roughly 94% being singletons. Material: CD8+ T cells from PBMCs. The receptors originated from a human donor with Susac syndrome. The CDR3 runs from the conserved cysteine through the conserved F or W. The order of the fields is clone size, V gene, J gene, D gene, CDR3 protein, CDR3 DNA. D genes are given only for firm matches. Clone size is shown for a subset of rows, as once, few, many or a class of expanded clone.

NA	TRBV12-3/TRBV12-4	TRBJ1-1	NA	CASSLGGSSTEAFF	TGTGCCAGCAGTTTAGGGGGCAGCTCCACTGAAGCTTTCTTT
NA	TRBV25-1	TRBJ1-2	TRBD1	CASSEGDRGGYTF	TGTGCCAGCAGTGAGGGGGACAGGGGAGGCTACACCTTC
NA	TRBV4-2	TRBJ2-1	NA	CASSQDFGQPNEQFF	TGTGCCAGCAGCCAAGATTTTGGGCAACCGAATGAGCAGTTCTTC
NA	TRBV3-1	TRBJ2-5	TRBD1	CASSQDGQGTETQYF	TGTGCCAGCAGCCAAGACGGACAGGGGACGGAGACCCAGTACTTC
once	TRBV7-9	TRBJ2-1	TRBD1	CASFYRGDREGDEQFF	TGTGCCAGCTTCTACCGAGGGGACAGGGAGGGCGATGAGCAGTTCTTC
NA	TRBV29-1	TRBJ2-7	NA	CSVELQGFEQYF	TGCAGCGTTGAATTGCAGGGGTTTGAGCAGTACTTC
NA	TRBV14	TRBJ2-7	NA	CASGRAYEQYF	TGTGCTTCGGGCAGGGCCTACGAGCAGTACTTC
once	TRBV5-6	TRBJ2-7	NA	CASSLMVHEQYF	TGTGCCAGCAGCTTGATGGTCCACGAGCAGTACTTC
once	TRBV7-6	TRBJ2-7	NA	CASSLVPRPYEQYF	TGTGCCAGCAGCTTAGTCCCGCGCCCCTACGAGCAGTACTTC
NA	TRBV9	TRBJ1-1	NA	CASSVGRTVENTEAFF	TGTGCCAGCAGCGTAGGGAGAACAGTGGAGAACACTGAAGCTTTCTTT
NA	TRBV6-4	TRBJ1-1	NA	CASSDKQNTEAFF	TGTGCCAGCAGTGACAAGCAGAACACTGAAGCTTTCTTT
NA	TRBV27	TRBJ2-2	NA	CASSVARAGELFF	TGTGCCAGCAGTGTAGCGCGGGCCGGGGAGCTGTTTTTT
NA	TRBV7-2	TRBJ2-1	TRBD2	CASSRAKGLADTYNEQFF	TGTGCCAGCAGCCGAGCGAAGGGACTAGCGGACACATACAATGAGCAGTTCTTC
NA	TRBV7-9	TRBJ2-5	NA	CASSPPTGIGETQYF	TGTGCCAGCAGCCCCCCCACAGGGATTGGAGAGACCCAGTACTTC
NA	TRBV30	TRBJ1-2	NA	CAWSVGPNYYGYTF	TGTGCCTGGAGTGTAGGGCCGAACTACTATGGCTACACCTTC
NA	TRBV6-5	TRBJ1-2	TRBD1	CASSSLQGEDYGYTF	TGTGCCAGCAGTTCCCTGCAGGGGGAGGACTATGGCTACACCTTC
NA	TRBV7-3	TRBJ2-1	TRBD2	CASSLTSGGFWDNEQFF	TGTGCCAGCAGCTTGACTAGCGGGGGGTTCTGGGACAATGAGCAGTTCTTC
NA	TRBV5-6	TRBJ2-5	NA	CASSLVEETQYF	TGTGCCAGCAGCTTGGTAGAAGAGACCCAGTACTTC
NA	TRBV4-1	TRBJ1-5	NA	CASSQGGWGSNQPQHF	TGCGCCAGCAGCCAAGGAGGATGGGGAAGCAATCAGCCCCAGCATTTT
NA	TRBV6-6	TRBJ2-7	NA	CASSYGVSSYEQYF	TGTGCCAGCAGTTACGGCGTCAGCTCCTACGAGCAGTACTTC
few	TRBV6-1	TRBJ1-2	NA	CASSPTGLNYGYTF	TGTGCCAGCAGCCCCACGGGACTTAACTATGGCTACACCTTC
few	TRBV29-1	TRBJ2-7	NA	CSVSGHGSYEQYF	TGCAGCGTTTCGGGACACGGAAGCTACGAGCAGTACTTC
NA	TRBV5-6	TRBJ2-3	NA	CASSLFTGLIADTQYF	TGTGCCAGCAGCTTGTTTACAGGGCTGATCGCAGATACGCAGTATTTT
NA	TRBV7-9	TRBJ1-1	TRBD1	CASSKGQGMNTEAFF	TGTGCCAGCAGCAAGGGACAGGGGATGAACACTGAAGCTTTCTTT
NA	TRBV9	TRBJ2-7	NA	CASGPGGTVPGEQYF	TGTGCCAGCGGACCTGGAGGGACTGTCCCTGGCGAGCAGTACTTC
NA	TRBV28	TRBJ1-1	NA	CASASEMGNTEAFF	TGTGCCAGCGCCTCGGAAATGGGGAACACTGAAGCTTTCTTT
NA	TRBV29-1	TRBJ2-2	TRBD1	CSVSGTANTGELFF	TGCAGCGTCTCCGGGACAGCGAACACCGGGGAGCTGTTTTTT
medium-sized	TRBV27	TRBJ2-5	NA	CASSLGETQYF	TGTGCCAGCAGCTTGGGAGAGACCCAGTACTTC